A single sample gave rise to the 32 T cell receptor beta chains below, sequenced in a study of OX40 agonist ivuxolimab in advanced cancers. Profiling relied on immunoSEQ multiplex PCR, and the TCRdb table lists in-frame clones only, not all of them. The data show about 77,000 clones, 89% seen once. This material consisted of CD4+ or CD8+ T cells sorted from blood, taken in a trial of the OX40 agonist ivuxolimab. The receptors were gathered from an adult with an advanced solid tumor such as melanoma, head and neck, liver or kidney cancer.

The genes are TRBV15 and TRBJ2-1; TRBD2 matches 11 bases. Trimming at V came to 1 base and at J to 8 bases, leaving 7 bases not matched to a gene. From germline, CDR1 is LNHNV and CDR2 YYDKDF (reference sequence). This CDR3 is 16 amino acids long. CDR3 sequence: CATSRGVAGGSDEQFF. DNA for the CDR3: TGTGCCACCAGCAGAGGGGTAGCGGGAGGGTCCGATGAGCAGTTCTTC.

This clone appeared a single time. The rearrangement joins TRBV5-6 to TRBJ2-3; TRBD2 matches at 10 bases. V lost 0 bases, J lost 0 bases, and 4 bases stayed unmatched. The CDR3 spans 17 residues. The germline V gene has CDR1 SGHDT and CDR2 YYEEEE. The CDR3 DNA reads TGTGCCAGCAGCTTGGGGCCGACTAGCGGGAGCACAGATACGCAGTATTTT. Residues: CASSLGPTSGSTDTQYF.

Concerning this clone: This sample includes further DNA sequences coding for the same CDR3. The rearrangement links TRBV5-1 to TRBJ1-2, with D possibly TRBD1 on 5 matching bases. The CDR3 length is 14 residues. The germline V gene encodes CDR1 SGHRS and CDR2 YFSETQ. V was cut by 4 bases and J by 2 bases, with 12 bases left in between. The CDR3 region is CASSLLDSNYGYTF. The CDR3 bases are TGCGCCAGCAGCCTGCTCGACAGCAACTATGGCTACACCTTC.

This chain uses TRBV9 with TRBJ2-1; tentative D call: TRBD1 (6 bases). Germline lookup yields CDR1 SGDLS and CDR2 YYNGEE. With 0 bases removed from V and 7 bases from J, the gap between germline ends came to 14 bases. CDR3 length: 15 residues. The CDR3 region has the DNA TGTGCCAGCAGCGTAGGTAGGGGGACGCGGAATGAGCAGTTCTTC. Residues: CASSVGRGTRNEQFF.

The chain has TRBV5-8 and TRBJ1-2, with 9 bases matching TRBD1. V was pared by 1 base and J by 4 bases, with 11 bases of the junction left unmatched. The CDR3 is 17 amino acids. Germline V gene data show CDR1 as SGHTS and CDR2 as YDEGEE. This CDR3 is CASSLYRGQDIPYGYTF. As DNA, the CDR3 is TGTGCCAGCAGCTTGTACAGGGGGCAAGACATCCCCTATGGCTACACCTTC.

The chain recombines TRBV19 with TRBJ1-2; D uncertain. The CDR3 loop spans 14 amino acids. Looked up from germline, CDR1 is LNHDA and CDR2 is SQIVND (reference sequence). V gave up 3 bases and J gave up 2 bases, with 10 bases separating them. CDR3 DNA: TGTGCCAGTAGTATTCAGGTACCCAACTATGGCTACACCTTC. Encoded protein: CASSIQVPNYGYTF.

V and J are TRBV19 and TRBJ2-5; TRBD1 or TRBD2 may be the D gene (5 bases each). The V gene lost 6 bases and the J gene lost 5 bases, with 16 bases spanning the gap. Germline values: CDR1 LNHDA, CDR2 SQIVND (reference sequence). The CDR3 sequence is 14 residues long. This chain's CDR3 is CASSPGPHGETQYF. The CDR3, as DNA: TGTGCCAGTAGCCCGGGACCCCACGGGGAGACCCAGTACTTC.

This chain connects TRBV11-2 to TRBJ2-1; D might be TRBD2 (6 bases). V was trimmed by 4 bases and J by 4 bases, leaving 11 bases between them. This CDR3 is 14 amino acids long. Per the germline V gene, CDR1 is SGHAT and CDR2 is FQNNGV. The chain's CDR3 is CASSSGTHYNEQFF. CDR3 bases: TGTGCCAGCAGCTCCGGGACTCATTACAATGAGCAGTTCTTC.

The chain links TRBV5-5 to TRBJ2-7; 7 bases are a match to TRBD2. CDR3 length: 13 amino acids. The germline CDR1 and CDR2 sequences are SGHKS and YYEKEE (reference sequence). V was pared by 3 bases and J by 2 bases, with 2 bases of the junction left unmatched. The CDR3 DNA is TGTGCCAGCAGCTCCGGACTAGCCTACGAGCAGTACTTC. It encodes CASSSGLAYEQYF.

This chain links TRBV7-9 with TRBJ1-2; D is undetermined. The CDR3 length is 11 residues. V lost 5 bases to trimming and J lost 7 bases, with 8 bases between them. Germline CDR1 and CDR2: SEHNR and FQNEAQ (reference sequence). The CDR3 spells CASSVAVGYTF. Here the CDR3 DNA reads TGTGCCAGCAGCGTGGCCGTTGGCTACACCTTC. Combining the CDR3 with reference TRBV7-9 and TRBJ1-2 gives the whole variable domain DTGVSQNPRHKITKRGQNVTFRCDPISEHNRLYWYRQTLGQGPEFLTYFQNEAQLEKSRLLSDRFSAERPKGSFSTLEIQRTEQGDSAMYLCASSVAVGYTFGSGTRLTVV.

The chain has TRBV5-1 and TRBJ1-1; D is perhaps TRBD1 (6 bases). The CDR3 is 16 residues long. Trimming took off 0 bases at V and 4 bases at J, with 16 bases between the two ends. Germline CDR1 reads SGHRS; CDR2 reads YFSETQ. DNA for the CDR3: TGCGCCAGCAGCTTGGCCGGAGGGGGGTTTGGCACTGAAGCTTTCTTT. Amino acid sequence: CASSLAGGGFGTEAFF.

The chain couples TRBV5-1 to TRBJ2-1, with 9 bases aligning to TRBD2. Trimming cost V 4 bases and J 4 bases; bases outside gene matches: 9. The CDR3 runs 16 residues. Germline V CDR1 and CDR2: SGHRS, YFSETQ. This chain's CDR3 is CASSPAPSGDYNEQFF. Here the CDR3 DNA reads TGCGCCAGCAGCCCCGCCCCTAGCGGGGATTACAATGAGCAGTTCTTC.

This clone was detected a few times. This sequence joins TRBV20-1 and TRBJ1-1; the match to TRBD1 covers 7 bases. The CDR3 totals 10 residues. The V and J ends lost 6 bases and 9 bases, in that order; junction bases with no gene match: 4. From germline, CDR1 is DFQATT and CDR2 SNEGSKA (reference sequence). The CDR3 DNA reads TGCAGTGCCTGGACAGGTAAAGCTTTCTTT. This sequence encodes CSAWTGKAFF.

CDR3: CASSEDRGGYYEQYF. DNA for the CDR3: TGCGCCAGCAGTGAGGACAGGGGAGGATATTACGAGCAGTACTTC. The rearrangement links TRBV10-1 to TRBJ2-7, with TRBD1 matching over 8 bases. The CDR3 is 15 amino acids. Germline CDR1 and CDR2: WNHNN and SYGVQD (reference sequence). V trimming: 2 bases; J trimming: 4 bases; junction bases outside the gene matches: 7.

The V gene is TRBV28, the J gene TRBJ2-1; 7 nucleotides line up with TRBD1. V gave up 5 bases and J gave up 0 bases; unmatched junction bases: 10. CDR1 and CDR2 (germline): MDHEN, SYDVKM. The length of the CDR3 is 17 residues. CDR3 amino acids: CASSPLRQGSSYNEQFF. In DNA form, the CDR3 reads TGTGCCAGCAGTCCTCTTCGACAGGGTAGCTCCTACAATGAGCAGTTCTTC.

The chain couples TRBV14 to TRBJ2-5; 14 bases are a match to TRBD2. The J segment lost 10 bases and the V segment lost 4 bases, leaving 8 bases of the junction unmatched. Germline lookup yields CDR1 SGHDN and CDR2 FVKESK. The CDR3 is 15 amino acids. The CDR3, as DNA: TGTGCCAGCAGCCGGGGACTAGCGGGAGCGGGAGGCCAGTACTTC. As protein: CASSRGLAGAGGQYF.

The J gene is TRBJ2-1, the V gene TRBV7-8; 9 bases are a match to TRBD2. The J segment lost 3 bases and the V segment lost 3 bases, leaving 9 bases of the junction unmatched. The CDR3 totals 17 residues. Germline V lookup: CDR1 SGHVS, CDR2 FQNEAQ. CDR3 region: CASSFLAGTSSYNEQFF. As DNA, the CDR3 is TGTGCCAGCAGCTTTCTAGCGGGGACGTCCAGCTACAATGAGCAGTTCTTC.

The chain combines TRBV11-3 with TRBJ1-5; 8 bases align to TRBD1. The CDR3 length is 18 residues. From germline, CDR1 is SGHNT and CDR2 YENEEA. Trimming cost V 5 bases and J 3 bases; bases outside gene matches: 15. CDR3 protein: CASSIYPQGALVNQPQHF. The CDR3 nucleotides are TGTGCCAGCAGCATCTACCCCCAGGGGGCATTGGTCAATCAGCCCCAGCATTTT.

The rearrangement joins TRBV5-8 to TRBJ2-3; possible D gene TRBD2, 5 bases. Germline lookup yields CDR1 SGHTS and CDR2 YDEGEE. Deletions cut 3 bases from V and 6 bases from J, with 14 bases between. The CDR3 length is 14 residues. The CDR3 DNA is TGTGCCAGCAGCTCCCATCGCGGGTCGGATACGCAGTATTTT. Translation gives CASSSHRGSDTQYF.

This rearrangement joins TRBV11-2 to TRBJ2-1; D not resolved. With 1 base removed from V and 0 bases from J, the gap between germline ends came to 13 bases. CDR1 is SGHAT and CDR2 is FQNNGV in the germline V gene. CDR3 size: 17 residues. The CDR3 DNA reads TGTGCCAGCAGCTTAGTCGGTGGACCGAGCTCCTACAATGAGCAGTTCTTC. It yields the protein CASSLVGGPSSYNEQFF. Full variable domain (rest looked up from reference TRBV11-2 and TRBJ2-1): EAGVAQSPRYKIIEKRQSVAFWCNPISGHATLYWYQQILGQGPKLLIQFQNNGVVDDSQLPKDRFSAERLKGVDSTLKIQPAKLEDSAVYLCASSLVGGPSSYNEQFFGPGTRLTVL.

The rearrangement uses TRBV5-1 and TRBJ1-3, with D hard to call. Trimming took 0 bases from V and 2 from J, leaving 6 bases between them. The CDR3 loop spans 14 amino acids. Germline V CDR1 and CDR2: SGHRS, YFSETQ. CDR3 sequence (DNA): TGCGCCAGCAGCTTGGAACTCCCTGGAAACACCATATATTTT. This codes for CASSLELPGNTIYF.

The rearrangement joins TRBV13 to TRBJ1-1; unclear D gene. The germline V gene encodes CDR1 PRHDT and CDR2 FYEKMQ (reference sequence). V lost 4 bases to trimming and J lost 2 bases, with 8 bases between them. This CDR3 is built from 13 residues. The CDR3 DNA is TGTGCCAGCAGCTCCCGACAAAACACTGAAGCTTTCTTT. This codes for CASSSRQNTEAFF.

The chain recombines TRBV27 with TRBJ1-1; 11 bases align to TRBD1. Trimming at V came to 5 bases and at J to 4 bases, leaving 9 bases not matched to a gene. This CDR3 comprises 16 residues. Per germline, CDR1 MNHEY and CDR2 SMNVEV (reference sequence). The CDR3 is CASSRDRGDLATEAFF. The DNA for the CDR3 is TGTGCCAGCAGTCGGGACAGGGGGGATTTGGCCACTGAAGCTTTCTTT.

The CDR3 loop is CASSLAHGGGYTF. The CDR3 DNA reads as TGTGCCAGCAGCTTAGCTCACGGGGGCGGCTACACCTTC. The J gene is TRBJ1-2, the V gene TRBV7-2; a weak D match, TRBD1 (6 bases). In germline, CDR1 is SGHTA, CDR2 FQGNSA. This CDR3 comprises 13 residues. V gave up 0 bases and J gave up 8 bases, with 10 bases separating them.

V usage is TRBV2 and J usage is TRBJ2-7, with D unclear. Trimming took 2 bases from V and 4 from J, leaving 6 bases between them. The CDR3 contains 12 residues. Germline V gene sequence: CDR1 SNHLY, CDR2 FYNNEI. CDR3 sequence (DNA): TGTGCCAGCAGTGAACAAGCGTACGAGCAGTACTTC. Translation: CASSEQAYEQYF.

The V and J genes are TRBV7-9 and TRBJ1-2, with D perhaps matching TRBD1 (5 bases). The CDR3 length is 14 residues. Trimming cost V 5 bases and J 8 bases, with 18 bases left between them. CDR1 and CDR2 from the germline V gene are SEHNR and FQNEAQ (reference sequence). CDR3 nucleotide sequence: TGTGCCAGCAGCCCCAGTCAGGGTGGCGCGGGCTACACCTTC. This codes for CASSPSQGGAGYTF.

The chain carries TRBV7-8 and TRBJ2-5, with 9 nucleotides matching TRBD1. The CDR3 consists of 17 residues. Germline V gene sequence: CDR1 SGHVS, CDR2 FQNEAQ. Trimming cost V 0 bases and J 4 bases; bases outside gene matches: 9. The CDR3 spells CASSLAGGQGLLETQYF. In DNA, the CDR3 is TGTGCCAGCAGCTTAGCGGGGGGACAGGGCCTGTTAGAGACCCAGTACTTC.

The CDR3 is CASSLTGGFGTEAFF. DNA of the CDR3: TGTGCCAGCAGCTTAACGGGCGGCTTTGGCACTGAAGCTTTCTTT. The chain links TRBV7-6 to TRBJ1-1; D uncertain. Germline lookup yields CDR1 SGHVS and CDR2 FNYEAQ. This CDR3 has 15 residues. With 2 bases removed from V and 4 bases from J, the gap between germline ends came to 14 bases.

The CDR3, as DNA: TGCAGCGTCCACGATGGCTGGGTCAAAAACATTCAGTACTTC. It yields the protein CSVHDGWVKNIQYF. The genes are TRBV29-1 and TRBJ2-4, with D uncertain. This CDR3 has 14 amino acids. V was cut by 6 bases and J by 3 bases, with 15 bases left in between. Germline lookup yields CDR1 SQVTM and CDR2 ANQGSEA.

The chain carries TRBV19 and TRBJ1-4, with D tentatively TRBD1 (5 bases). The CDR3 is 17 residues long. Germline V gene lookup returns CDR1 LNHDA and CDR2 SQIVND (reference sequence). V shed 5 bases and J shed 3 bases, with 19 bases lying between them. The CDR3 region has the DNA TGTGCCAGTAGTTCAATCGGGGCCGGGAATGCTAATGAAAAACTGTTTTTT. Amino acids: CASSSIGAGNANEKLFF.

A few counts support this clone. V is TRBV30 and J is TRBJ2-5; tentative D call: TRBD1 (6 bases). CDR3 length: 13 amino acids. The germline CDR1 and CDR2 sequences are GTSNPN and SVGIG (reference sequence). The germline V and J ends were trimmed by 7 bases and 2 bases, with 14 bases remaining between them. The DNA for the CDR3 is TGTGCCTTCGGACAGCCTGTACAAGAGACCCAGTACTTC. It translates to CAFGQPVQETQYF.

The genes are TRBV10-3 and TRBJ2-5; TRBD2 agrees at 12 bases. This CDR3 spans 16 amino acids. The V and J ends lost 5 bases and 2 bases, in that order; junction bases with no gene match: 6. Looked up from germline, CDR1 is ENHRY and CDR2 is SYGVKD. The CDR3 sequence: CAISQGLAGGQETQYF. DNA of the CDR3: TGTGCCATCAGTCAGGGACTAGCGGGTGGGCAAGAGACCCAGTACTTC.